This T cell receptor beta chain comes out of a study of cytomegalovirus exposure and HLA in healthy donors. At the level of the study: Within an early data release were roughly 90 million unique TCRs drawn from HLA-typed donors. Study outcomes and limitations: A later look showed TCR association rates differing by HLA locus, highest for DRB1 and lowest for HLA-C.

13 Jbeta primers and 60 Vbeta primers were used for the PCR. Produced via immunoSEQ multiplex PCR; TCRdb's table is partial and in-frame only. This sample's table reports some 60,000 clones. As regards this clone: Its antigen remains unidentified.

The J segment lost 3 bases and the V segment lost 0 bases, leaving 4 bases of the junction unmatched. The V gene's germline CDR1 is GTSNPN and CDR2 SVGIG (reference sequence). CDR3 length equals 14 residues. Sequencing used PBMCs. This clonotype was sampled from a man aged 25-45 years in good health and CMV-seropositive. The chain employs TRBV30 and TRBJ2-5, with TRBD2 matching over 7 bases. In nucleotides, the CDR3 is TGTGCCTGGAGTGTTGGGGGGGTTAAAGAGACCCAGTACTTC. Amino acids: CAWSVGGVKETQYF.